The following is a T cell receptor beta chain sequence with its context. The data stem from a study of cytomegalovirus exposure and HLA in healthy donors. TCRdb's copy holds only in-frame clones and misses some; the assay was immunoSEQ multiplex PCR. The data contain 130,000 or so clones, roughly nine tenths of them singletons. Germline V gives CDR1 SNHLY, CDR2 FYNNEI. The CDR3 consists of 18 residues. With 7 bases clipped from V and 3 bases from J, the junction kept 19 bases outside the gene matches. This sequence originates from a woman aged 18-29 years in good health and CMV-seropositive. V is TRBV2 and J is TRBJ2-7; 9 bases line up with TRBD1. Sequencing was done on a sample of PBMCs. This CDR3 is CASKIVPGQGRAIYEQYF. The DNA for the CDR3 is TGTGCCAGCAAGATAGTCCCGGGACAGGGTAGAGCAATCTACGAGCAGTACTTC.